The entry below describes one T cell receptor (beta chain). What it binds is not known. Each CDR3 protein gets one entry after TCRdb re-called the reads with MiXCR. This table has 380,000 or so distinct CDR3 sequences, approximately 30% appearing once. This record comes from a study of T cell repertoires in cytomegalovirus infection. About the study: Researchers turned to recently identified HLA-C-restricted CMV epitopes as well as well-studied HLA-B-restricted ones. CMV infection together with matching HLA type was indicated by public TCR beta signatures.

Deletions cut 4 bases from V and 0 bases from J, with 18 bases between. The CDR3 runs 17 residues. Germline assignment: CDR1 ENHRY and CDR2 SYGVKD. Regarding the study as a whole: The response measured ex vivo was dominated by TCR beta clonotypes (HLA-C-restricted and CMV-specific).

This clonotype was obtained from a human donor in good health (CMV status not recorded). Some clones in this sample may be carry-over from other donors' samples. The chain has TRBV10-3 and TRBJ1-1; a possible D gene is TRBD1 (5 bases). The sample in question was cultured PBMCs, obtained from culture after CMV antigen stimulation. CDR3 sequence (DNA): TGTGCCATCAGTGGACAGTCCGGGATTACTATGAACACTGAAGCTTTCTTT. This gives the protein CAISGQSGITMNTEAFF.